This T cell receptor (beta chain) was found in a study of OX40 agonist ivuxolimab in advanced cancers. Study at large: Ivuxolimab doses were 0.01, 0.1, 0.3, 1.5, 3 or 10 mg/kg every 2 weeks.

Profiling relied on immunoSEQ multiplex PCR, and the TCRdb table lists in-frame clones only, not all of them. Among fewer than 20,000 clones listed, approximately 86% were seen once. CDR1 and CDR2 from the germline V gene are LNHNV and YYDKDF (reference sequence). The CDR3 contains 15 residues. The V end was cut by 0 bases, the J end by 7 bases, with 12 bases between. The receptor was isolated from an adult with an advanced solid tumor such as melanoma, head and neck, liver or kidney cancer. Here the sequenced sample was CD4+ or CD8+ T cells sorted from blood, taken in a trial of the OX40 agonist ivuxolimab. The V call is TRBV15, the J call TRBJ1-4; D may be TRBD1 (5 bases). The DNA of the CDR3 is TGTGCCACCAGCAGAGATCGACAGTCGAGTGAAAAACTGTTTTTT. Translated, it gives CATSRDRQSSEKLFF.